This T cell receptor (beta chain) originates from a study of shared clonotypes between healthy human individuals. Whole-study results and caveats: The study generally estimated greater richness for naive than memory subsets.

CDR3 length: 15 amino acids. The germline V and J ends were trimmed by 0 bases and 4 bases, with 13 bases remaining between them. From germline, CDR1 is SGHRS and CDR2 YFSETQ. Method: immunoSEQ multiplex PCR; TCRdb's copy keeps in-frame clones and lacks some. The sample lists about 2.3 million clones, about 90% occurring once. Remarks on this clone: The antigen is unknown.

Healthy and HIV-negative, the adult donors had no recent acute infections or vaccinations. Division of CD4+ cells produced a CD45RA+ naive subset and a CD45RA-negative memory subset. The chain recombines TRBV5-1 with TRBJ1-2, with D possibly TRBD1 on 6 matching bases. The sample was naive CD4+ T cells from PBMCs. This sample's subset: CD45RA+ positively selected. The receptor comes from a man younger than 35 in good health. Some clones in this sample may be carry-over from other donors' samples. CDR3 coding DNA: TGCGCCAGCAGCTTGGACAGGGCTCAGGGCTATGGCTACACCTTC. Amino acids: CASSLDRAQGYGYTF.